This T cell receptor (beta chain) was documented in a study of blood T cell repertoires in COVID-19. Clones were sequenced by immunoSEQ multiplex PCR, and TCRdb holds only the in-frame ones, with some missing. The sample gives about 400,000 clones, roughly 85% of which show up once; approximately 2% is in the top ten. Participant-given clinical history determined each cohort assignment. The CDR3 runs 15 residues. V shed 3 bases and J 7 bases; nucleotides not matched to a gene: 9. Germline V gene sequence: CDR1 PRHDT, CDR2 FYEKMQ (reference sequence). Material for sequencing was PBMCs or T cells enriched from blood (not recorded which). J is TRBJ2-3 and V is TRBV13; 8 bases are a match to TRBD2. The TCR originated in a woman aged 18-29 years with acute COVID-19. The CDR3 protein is CASSFSGGAKNTQYF. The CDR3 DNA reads TGTGCCAGCAGCTTTTCCGGGGGGGCCAAGAATACGCAGTATTTT.